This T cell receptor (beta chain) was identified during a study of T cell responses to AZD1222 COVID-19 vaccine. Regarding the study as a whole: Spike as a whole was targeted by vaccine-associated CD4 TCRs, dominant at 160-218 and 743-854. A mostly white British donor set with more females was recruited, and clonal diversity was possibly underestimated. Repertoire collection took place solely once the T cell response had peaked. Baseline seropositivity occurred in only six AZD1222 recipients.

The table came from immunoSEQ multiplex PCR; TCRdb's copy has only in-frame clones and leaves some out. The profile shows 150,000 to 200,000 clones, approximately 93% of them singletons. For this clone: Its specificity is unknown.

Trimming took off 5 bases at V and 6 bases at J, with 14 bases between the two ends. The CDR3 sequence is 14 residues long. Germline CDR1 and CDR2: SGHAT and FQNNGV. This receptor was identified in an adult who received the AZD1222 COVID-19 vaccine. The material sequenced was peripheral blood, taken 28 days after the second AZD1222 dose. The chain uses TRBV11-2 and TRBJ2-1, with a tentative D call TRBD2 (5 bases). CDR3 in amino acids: CASSPPLASNEQFF. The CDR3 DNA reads TGTGCCAGCAGCCCACCTCTAGCTAGCAATGAGCAGTTCTTC. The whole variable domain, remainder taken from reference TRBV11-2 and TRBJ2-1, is EAGVAQSPRYKIIEKRQSVAFWCNPISGHATLYWYQQILGQGPKLLIQFQNNGVVDDSQLPKDRFSAERLKGVDSTLKIQPAKLEDSAVYLCASSPPLASNEQFFGPGTRLTVL.